A selection of T cell receptor beta chains follows, all from one sample in a study of identifying expanded T cells in peripheral blood. Sequenced by immunoSEQ multiplex PCR; TCRdb stores in-frame clones only, minus some. Altogether tens of thousands of clones are present, around four fifths being singletons, with the ten largest covering more than 15%. Sequencing was performed on blood. All receptors come from a person aged 18 to 70 in good health. CDR3s include the opening cysteine and the closing phenylalanine or tryptophan. The D gene is left open where the match is weak. Clone size is stated in some rows and not others, as once, few, many or a class when expanded.

TRBV27	NA	TRBJ2-5	TRBD2	TGTGCCAGCAGCCCGGGGGGCCAAGAGACCCAGTACTTC	CASSPGGQETQYF
TRBV5-6	NA	TRBJ2-2	NA	TGTGCCAGCAACCAAGGTTACAGGGCCGGGGAGCTGTTTTTT	CASNQGYRAGELFF
TRBV30	NA	TRBJ1-1	TRBD1	TGTGCCTGGAGTGTAACGGGACAGCGAGAAGCTTTCTTT	CAWSVTGQREAFF
TRBV6-1	NA	TRBJ2-3	NA	TGTGCCAGCAGTGAGACGGGGGAACCCGGGGATACGCAGTATTTT	CASSETGEPGDTQYF
TRBV28	NA	TRBJ1-2	NA	TGTGCCAGCAGTTTGGGGGGGATGGCCCGGCGGGGCTATGGCTACACCTTC	CASSLGGMARRGYGYTF
TRBV7-2	NA	TRBJ1-1	NA	TGTGCCAGCAGCCCCCGGGGCCTAATGAACACTGAAGCTTTCTTT	CASSPRGLMNTEAFF
TRBV18	NA	TRBJ2-7	NA	TGTGCCAGCTCCCCTGGGGACGAGCAGTACTTC	CASSPGDEQYF
TRBV4-1	NA	TRBJ1-2	NA	TGCGCCAGCAGCCACCGACGAGGGGGAAGTGGTCTGGGCTACACCTTC	CASSHRRGGSGLGYTF
TRBV18	NA	TRBJ1-4	TRBD1	TGTGCCAGCTCAGACAGGGGCACTAATGAAAAACTGTTTTTT	CASSDRGTNEKLFF
TRBV20-1	NA	TRBJ2-2	NA	TGCAGTGCTAGAAGGCCAGGGGAGCTGTTTTTT	CSARRPGELFF
TRBV6-5	NA	TRBJ2-4	NA	TGTGCCAGCAGGAGGGCACAGGGAAACATTCAGTACTTC	CASRRAQGNIQYF
TRBV5-1	NA	TRBJ1-3	TRBD1	TGCGCCAGCAGCCCCACAGGGGATTCTGGAAACACCATATATTTT	CASSPTGDSGNTIYF
TRBV5-6	few	TRBJ2-2	NA	TGTGCCAGCAGCATCCCCGGGCCAGGGGCCGGGGAGCTGTTTTTT	CASSIPGPGAGELFF
TRBV6-5	NA	TRBJ1-1	TRBD1	TGTGCCAGCAGTTACAAGGGGGCGAGAACTGAAGCTTTCTTT	CASSYKGARTEAFF
TRBV19	few	TRBJ1-1	NA	TGTGCCAGTTCAACCCAGAGAGGGACTGAAGCTTTCTTT	CASSTQRGTEAFF
TRBV6-5	NA	TRBJ1-2	NA	TGTGCCAGCAGTTACTCCGGCCAGGGAGCTAACTATGGCTACACCTTC	CASSYSGQGANYGYTF
TRBV7-3	NA	TRBJ1-1	TRBD1	TGTGCCAGCAGCTTGACGACAGGGGGCGGAACTGAAGCTTTCTTT	CASSLTTGGGTEAFF
TRBV19	NA	TRBJ2-6	NA	TGTGCCAGTAGTATGCCAAGGGGGAACTCTGGGGCCAACGTCCTGACTTTC	CASSMPRGNSGANVLTF
TRBV7-9	NA	TRBJ1-5	NA	TGTGCCAGCACCCCGGGCTTCAATCAGCCCCAGCATTTT	CASTPGFNQPQHF
TRBV30	NA	TRBJ2-3	NA	TGTGCCTGGAGACGTAGCGGAAGCACAGATACGCAGTATTTT	CAWRRSGSTDTQYF
TRBV14	NA	TRBJ2-5	NA	TGTGCCAGCAGCGCTCCGGGCCCCCTGAGGGAGACCCAGTACTTC	CASSAPGPLRETQYF
TRBV30	NA	TRBJ2-3	NA	TGTGCCTGGGGAACCGGGACGGGCACAGATACGCAGTATTTT	CAWGTGTGTDTQYF
TRBV5-6	NA	TRBJ2-5	TRBD1	TGTGCCAGCAGCCAGGACAGGGCCGAGACCCAGTACTTC	CASSQDRAETQYF
TRBV19	NA	TRBJ1-1	TRBD1	TGTGCCAGTAGTGACCGGGACAGGGAAGCTTTCTTT	CASSDRDREAFF
TRBV7-3	NA	TRBJ1-5	NA	TGTGCCAGCAGCTTAGGGGTTATGGAGCCCCAGCATTTT	CASSLGVMEPQHF
TRBV5-6	NA	TRBJ2-7	TRBD2	TGTGCCAGCAGCTTGGCTTTGCGGGAGTCATCCGAGCAGTACTTC	CASSLALRESSEQYF
TRBV6-4	once	TRBJ1-4	NA	TGTGCCAGCAGTGACGACTCCTTCTCCCCAACTAATGAAAAACTGTTTTTT	CASSDDSFSPTNEKLFF
TRBV18	NA	TRBJ1-2	TRBD1	TGTGCCAGCTCACCGTTTGAGGGGGCCGAATACTATGGCTACACCTTC	CASSPFEGAEYYGYTF
TRBV19	NA	TRBJ2-3	TRBD2	TGTGCCAGTAGTAGTGAGCGGGGGGGCCTATCAGATACGCAGTATTTT	CASSSERGGLSDTQYF
TRBV10-2	NA	TRBJ2-1	NA	TGCGCCAGCAGTGAGCCAGCGGCCACCTACAATGAGCAGTTCTTC	CASSEPAATYNEQFF
TRBV4-1	few	TRBJ2-1	NA	TGCGCCAGCAGCCAACGGGGGGCGGGCTACAATGAGCAGTTCTTC	CASSQRGAGYNEQFF
TRBV5-6	NA	TRBJ2-1	TRBD1	TGTGCCAGCAGCTCGGACAGGAGATACAATGAGCAGTTCTTC	CASSSDRRYNEQFF
TRBV2	NA	TRBJ1-4	NA	TGTGCCAGCAGTGAAGCGAAGAAACAGGGTAATGAAAAACTGTTTTTT	CASSEAKKQGNEKLFF
TRBV7-2	NA	TRBJ1-2	TRBD1	TGTGCCAGCAGTCCCGGACAGGGCAGTGAGGGCTACACCTTC	CASSPGQGSEGYTF
TRBV5-4	NA	TRBJ1-2	NA	TGTGCCAGCAGCCCAGACCGGACCCCCTATGGCTACACCTTC	CASSPDRTPYGYTF
TRBV19	NA	TRBJ2-1	NA	TGTGCCAGTAGTACAGGAGGCCTACGGCTAAACAATGAGCAGTTCTTC	CASSTGGLRLNNEQFF
TRBV7-2	NA	TRBJ2-1	TRBD2	TGTGCCAGCAGCAGGACTAGTCTTTCCTACAATGAGCAGTTCTTC	CASSRTSLSYNEQFF
TRBV19	NA	TRBJ1-4	NA	TGTGCCAGTAGGACCTCCAGAGCAACTAATGAAAAACTGTTTTTT	CASRTSRATNEKLFF
TRBV14	NA	TRBJ2-5	NA	TGTGCCAGCAGCCGTGGGCTCTCCAAGTGGGAGACCCAGTACTTC	CASSRGLSKWETQYF
TRBV10-2	NA	TRBJ2-5	NA	TGCGCCAGCAGTCCAATAGTGGGGACCCAGTACTTC	CASSPIVGTQYF
TRBV18	NA	TRBJ1-2	NA	TGTGCCAGCTCACCAAGGCCAGGAGGGGACTTCGATGGCTACACCTTC	CASSPRPGGDFDGYTF
TRBV19	NA	TRBJ2-1	TRBD1	TGTGCCAGTTCACAGGGGGCTAGGGGTGAGCAGTTCTTC	CASSQGARGEQFF
TRBV7-2	once	TRBJ2-1	NA	TGTGCCAGCAGCCCATACGGACTACCCGCCGGTGAGCAGTTCTTC	CASSPYGLPAGEQFF
TRBV4-3	NA	TRBJ2-2	NA	TGCGCCAGCAGCCAAGGCCAGCACGGGGGGGAGCTGTTTTTT	CASSQGQHGGELFF
TRBV6-1	NA	TRBJ1-1	TRBD1	TGTGCCAGCAGCCGTTGGGGACAGGGGTTGGCTGAAGCTTTCTTT	CASSRWGQGLAEAFF
TRBV27	once	TRBJ2-1	TRBD2	TGTGCCAGCAGTCCCCGGACTAGCGGGAGTCCCTACAATGAGCAGTTCTTC	CASSPRTSGSPYNEQFF
TRBV30	NA	TRBJ2-5	TRBD1	TGTGCCTGGAGAGGTGGGACAGCGTACCAAGAGACCCAGTACTTC	CAWRGGTAYQETQYF
TRBV7-6	NA	TRBJ1-4	TRBD1	TGTGCCAGCAGCCGGACAGGGGGCCTTAATGAAAAACTGTTTTTT	CASSRTGGLNEKLFF
TRBV5-1	NA	TRBJ2-5	TRBD2	TGCGCCAGCAGCTTGTTGCCAACGGGAGGCAGTCAAGAGACCCAGTACTTC	CASSLLPTGGSQETQYF